This T cell receptor (beta chain) was recorded in a study of cytomegalovirus exposure and HLA in healthy donors. Looking at the study overall: Unique TCRs numbering approximately 81 million, obtained from HLA-typed donors, made up an early data release.

About this clone itself: Its specificity is not known.

PCR employed 60 Vbeta and 13 Jbeta primers. Some clones are missing from TCRdb's copy, which holds only in-frame ones; the method was immunoSEQ multiplex PCR. This table has around 170,000 clones, around 80% appearing once. The germline gives CDR1 MNHEY, CDR2 SMNVEV (reference sequence). The CDR3 length is 15 residues. Trimming took 5 bases from V and 9 from J, leaving 17 bases between them. Study outcomes and limitations: CMV serostatus alone was available as immune exposure information. TRBV6-2, TRBV6-3 and other indistinguishable V segments were excluded.

This chain links TRBV27 with TRBJ1-6; the D is unclear. Sequencing was carried out using PBMCs. The source of this sequence is a woman under 30 in good health and CMV-seronegative. The CDR3 DNA sequence: TGTGCCAGCAGTCCTGCGTCCCAAGAGGGTTCACCCCTCCACTTT. Protein product: CASSPASQEGSPLHF.